The present T cell receptor beta chain was sequenced within a study of cytomegalovirus exposure and HLA in healthy donors (dated by TCRdb to about 2017). Study-level background: In an earlier analysis of several hundred of the donors, less than 350 Gb of sequence data and some 120 million unique TCR beta sequences from 180 million or so T cells were reported. Approximately 300 gigabases of sequencing data and about 92 million unique TCR sequences made up an early release that covered 500 to 650 HLA-typed donors. Of the roughly 400 genotyped donors, about 80% fell in the genetic ancestry cluster associated with self-reported Caucasian donors. The study aimed to test whether cataloging public T cell receptors could reveal signatures of past pathogen exposure. Using immunosequencing, the study profiled T cell repertoires from fewer than 850 subjects and related those repertoires to cytomegalovirus serostatus. In addition to the first cohort of hundreds of subjects, a separate validation cohort of 120 different subjects was used. High-throughput TCR immunosequencing, statistical association of individual TCRs with disease status, and machine learning were combined to predict cytomegalovirus infection status. To study patterns of TCR occurrence, a later analysis re-analyzed previously published TCR beta repertoires from hundreds of donors and added high-resolution HLA genotyping. In the later analysis, no new phenotypic data were used to find candidate immune exposures; instead, reliance was placed on TCR beta sequences and their occurrence across donors. An earlier analysis of 587 of the donors used high-throughput TCR beta sequencing to judge whether each TCR beta V gene segment behaved as functional or pseudogenic. Donor age, sex, ethnicity and CMV serostatus were compiled alongside the repertoire data. In a later genetic analysis, genome-wide SNP genotypes for about three fifths of the 666 donors were used, and that subset was treated as a discovery cohort. All discovery cohort repertoires had been generated using a single sequencing platform. Class I and class II HLA loci were covered by the typing at four-digit resolution. The number of typed donors differed by locus: roughly 629-630 for A, B, C, DRB1 and DQB1; 522 for DQA1; 606 for DPA1; and 450 to 480 for DPB1. Because of strong linkage in the cohort, roughly five DR-DQ haplotypes were treated as single units for association and clustering. Among about 390 genotyped donors of the cohort, an average of 235,054 unique TCR beta nucleotide sequences were sequenced per donor, around 20% of them non-productive. Overall results and qualifications from the work: In an earlier analysis of around 600 of the donors, most TCR beta V segments were observed in productive rearrangements about 87% or about 30% of the time, broadly matching IMGT annotations. In both the original and validation cohorts, the classifier was reported to diagnose cytomegalovirus status with high specificity and sensitivity. Roughly uniform sequencing depth across donors was assumed in presence/absence analyses, although this assumption may not hold. A further reported finding was that TCR beta sequences accurately predicted the HLA-A and HLA-B alleles for most subjects in the first cohort. Linkage disequilibrium might explain the correlated functional status among segregating V segments, but an unknown experimental factor could not be ruled out. Only TCR beta chains were sequenced in this cohort, and the absence of alpha or paired-chain data limited detectable features. Because HLA typing was missing for some donors at each locus, association tests included only the typed subset. A cluster of highly shared sequence variants was judged likely to represent a technical artifact of the sequencing pipeline. For the cohort, immune exposure information was limited to CMV serostatus. The earlier analysis of around 600 of the donors excluded some 16 rarely observed V segments, including chromosome 9 orphons, because counts were too low. When HLA alleles, especially DR and DQ, strongly co-occurred, TCR associations were difficult to assign to individual alleles. A later analysis found that TCR association rates varied across HLA loci, with DRB1 alleles showing the most associated TCRs and HLA-C alleles the fewest. In a later analysis, HLA-associated TCR beta chains were found to be more clonally expanded and to have lower generation probabilities than equally common non-associated chains. A total of around 150 TCR beta chains were listed by the study as associated with cytomegalovirus. V-gene and J-gene trimming of TCR beta chains was associated with a missense DCLRE1C variant in a later genetic analysis, and the association was replicated in an independent cohort. A later analysis found that most CMV-associated TCR beta chains appeared HLA-restricted, with HLA associations seemingly driven largely by CMV exposure. The authors suggested that the approach could potentially be extended to other disease states and immunological phenotypes. Compared with the roughly 670-donor mean, donors in an Asian-associated ancestry cluster had fewer N-insertions in productive TCRs, according to a later genetic analysis. Across donors, most TCR sequences were observed very rarely, whereas some public TCRs were present in many individuals. In vitro tests confirmed that a few of the cytomegalovirus-associated TCR beta chains recognize cytomegalovirus antigens. In a later analysis, several top co-occurrence clusters were reported to appear linked to parvovirus B19, influenza, CMV and Epstein-Barr virus. At a false discovery rate of 0.05, a later analysis linked 16,951 TCR beta sequences to specific HLA alleles.

Libraries were made using the immunoSEQ multiplex PCR assay. The multiplex PCR relied on a mix of 60 forward primers for TCR Vbeta segments and 13 reverse primers for TCR Jbeta segments. The CDR3 region of rearranged TCR beta genes was amplified from genomic DNA by a multiplex PCR assay. Amplified TCR beta libraries were sequenced as 87-base-pair reads on the Illumina HiSeq System. The paper's processing steps were these. A later analysis counted approximately 84 million unique TCR beta chains across the 666 repertoires, and around 9.9 million of these chains were shared by at least two donors. Raw reads were error-corrected and collapsed into unique sequences with a nearest-neighbor algorithm that merged closely related sequences to remove PCR and sequencing errors. To assign V, D and J gene segments, CDR3 sequences were aligned to IMGT reference sequences. For a sequence to be retained, a match of at least six nucleotides was required to both a V gene segment and a J gene segment. Rearrangements were called productive when the CDR3 lacked stop codons and stayed in frame with V and J; all others were non-productive. CDR3 was defined according to IMGT convention as the region running from the second conserved V-encoded cysteine to the conserved J-encoded phenylalanine. The earlier analysis of 587 of the donors excluded sequences that lacked an unambiguous match to a single V gene segment. In an earlier analysis of approximately 550 of the donors, V segments were called functional above 56.7% productive rearrangements and were called segregating when the between-donor standard deviation exceeded 5%. A statistical classification framework was built for diagnosing cytomegalovirus status from the catalog of TCR beta chain sequences. V and J gene assignment, in a later analysis, came from comparing TCR nucleotide sequences with IMGT/GENE-DB human TR gene sequences. A later analysis assigned CDR3 sequences and most-parsimonious VDJ recombination scenarios with the TCRdist pipeline. A later analysis defined each TCR beta chain by its CDR3 amino acid sequence plus V-gene family, and excluded reads lacking a unique V-gene family. As a way to deal with suspected cross-contamination and a sequencing artifact, a later analysis dropped more than 500 nucleotide sequences that were highly shared and had low generation probability. A later analysis calculated a clonal expansion index for each public chain from normalized within-repertoire ranks of inferred template counts. A later analysis computed generation probabilities with a VDJ recombination model fitted to out-of-frame rearrangements, and checked the results against IGoR. In a later analysis, TCR-TCR, TCR-HLA and TCR-CMV co-occurrence was scored with hypergeometric tests, and a repertoire-size bias correction was applied to TCR pairs. To estimate false discovery rates, a later analysis permuted the HLA or CMV assignments 20 times. A later analysis grouped co-occurring TCRs with DBSCAN, adding TCRdist sequence similarity when clustering within HLA-allele-positive subsets. Repertoires with fewer than 30,000 or more than 120,000 public chains, plus five repertoires with anomalous nucleotide sharing, were excluded from co-occurrence clustering. Held by TCRdb, this immuneACCESS table contains in-frame sequences only and omits some clones. Under half of the omission traces to an unresolved V gene where checked; the cause of the rest is unknown. V, J and clone size are those of that table, while D and trimming were read from the DNA. This sample comprises around 200,000 clones, over 75% of them detected only once. The ten largest clones take up 2.5% to 3.5% of the sample.

Details on this clone: It has no known antigen specificity. Per-base quality was not reported, and no clone a single base away is much larger than it.

The cohort consisted of some 670 healthy bone marrow donors. At the time of sampling, all cohort members were nominally healthy, though unrecorded immune exposures were likely present. The donor tested CMV seronegative and was one of the 352 seronegative cohort members. A peripheral blood sample was collected from each donor, and TCR beta sequencing was performed on peripheral blood mononuclear cells. The Qiagen DNeasy Blood Extraction Kit was used to extract genomic DNA from the blood cell samples. This sequence was found in a female donor in good health and CMV-seronegative. Sequencing input: PBMCs.

The CDR3 here reads CASSLVGSPTEQYF. The nucleotide sequence is TGTGCCAGCAGCTTGGTCGGGAGTCCCACCGAGCAGTACTTC. The chain joins TRBV5-4 to TRBJ2-7; a tentative D call is TRBD2 (6 bases match). The germline V gene (reference sequence) sets CDR1 to SGHNT and CDR2 to YYREEE. The CDR3, from cysteine to phenylalanine, totals 14 residues. The read is trimmed to its CDR3 DNA, 42 bases read in frame from base 1. V lost 0 bases and J lost 6 bases; the stretch between them is 13 bases long.